This TCR beta chain was identified in a study of shared clonotypes between healthy human individuals. The protocol was immunoSEQ multiplex PCR, while the TCRdb copy is restricted to in-frame clones and leaves out a portion. The sample lists 1,100,000 or so clones; 75% to 80% were seen once. Trimming cost V 6 bases and J 3 bases, with 11 bases left between them. Germline-derived CDR1 and CDR2 are PRHDT and FYEKMQ (reference sequence). This CDR3 spans 14 amino acids. The chain is built from TRBV13 and TRBJ2-2; tentative D call: TRBD1 (6 bases). The source is a man in his late teens or twenties in good health. Some clones in this sample may be carry-over from other donors' samples. Sequenced: memory CD4+ T cells from PBMCs. Subset described: CD45RA-negative fraction. The CDR3 nucleotides are TGTGCCAGCAGTCTAAGGACAGACACCGGGGAGCTGTTTTTT. Translation: CASSLRTDTGELFF. Full variable domain (rest looked up from reference TRBV13 and TRBJ2-2): AAGVIQSPRHLIKEKRETATLKCYPIPRHDTVYWYQQGPGQDPQFLISFYEKMQSDKGSIPDRFSAQQFSDYHSELNMSSLELGDSALYFCASSLRTDTGELFFGEGSRLTVL.